This TCR beta chain was observed in a study of glioma-infiltrating T cells after dendritic cell vaccination. Study in general: Between about 2002 and 2012, patients got autologous tumor lysate-pulsed dendritic cell vaccines.

Primers: 60 V beta forward and 13 J beta reverse. Data came from immunoSEQ multiplex PCR; TCRdb stores just in-frame clones and leaves some out. Of 80,000 to 100,000 clones detected, 79% appear once; the ten largest clones hold almost 6%. The sample consisted of blood, taken before dendritic cell vaccination. The TCR sequence derives from a human donor with glioblastoma.

DNA of the CDR3: TGTGCCAGCAGCACCTTAGGACAGGGGGCGAGTAATGAGCAGTTCTTC. This translates into CASSTLGQGASNEQFF. The chain couples TRBV9 to TRBJ2-1; 11 bases are a match to TRBD1. Germline V gene sequence: CDR1 SGDLS, CDR2 YYNGEE. The ends lost 4 bases at V and 7 bases at J; junction bases unmatched: 10. This CDR3 has 16 amino acids.